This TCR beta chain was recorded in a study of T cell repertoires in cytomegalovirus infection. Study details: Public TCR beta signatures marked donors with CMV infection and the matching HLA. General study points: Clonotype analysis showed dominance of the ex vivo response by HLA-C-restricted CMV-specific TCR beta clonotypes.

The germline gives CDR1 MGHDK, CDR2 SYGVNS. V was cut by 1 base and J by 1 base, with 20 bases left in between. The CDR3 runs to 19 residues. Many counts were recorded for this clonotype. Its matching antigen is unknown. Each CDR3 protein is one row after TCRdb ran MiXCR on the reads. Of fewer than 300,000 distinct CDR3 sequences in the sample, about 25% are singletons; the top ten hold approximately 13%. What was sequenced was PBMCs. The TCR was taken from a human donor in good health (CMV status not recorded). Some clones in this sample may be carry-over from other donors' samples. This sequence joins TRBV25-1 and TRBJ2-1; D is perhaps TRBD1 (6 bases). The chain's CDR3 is CASSELSQGRGESYNEQFF. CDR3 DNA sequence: TGTGCCAGCAGTGAATTATCACAGGGTAGAGGAGAATCCTACAATGAGCAGTTCTTC.